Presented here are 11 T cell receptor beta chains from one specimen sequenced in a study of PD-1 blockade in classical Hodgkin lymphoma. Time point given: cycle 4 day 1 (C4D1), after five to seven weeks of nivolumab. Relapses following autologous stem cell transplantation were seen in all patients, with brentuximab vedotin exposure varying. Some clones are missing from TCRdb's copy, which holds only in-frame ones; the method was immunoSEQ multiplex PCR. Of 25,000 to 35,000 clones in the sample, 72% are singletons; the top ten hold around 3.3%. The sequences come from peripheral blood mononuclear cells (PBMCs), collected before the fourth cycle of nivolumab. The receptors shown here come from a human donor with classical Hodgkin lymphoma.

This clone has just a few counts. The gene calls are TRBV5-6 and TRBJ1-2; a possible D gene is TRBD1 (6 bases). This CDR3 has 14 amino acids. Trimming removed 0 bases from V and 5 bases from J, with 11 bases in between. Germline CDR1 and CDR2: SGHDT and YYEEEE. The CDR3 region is CASSLANREYGYTF. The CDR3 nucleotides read TGTGCCAGCAGCTTGGCCAACAGGGAGTATGGCTACACCTTC.

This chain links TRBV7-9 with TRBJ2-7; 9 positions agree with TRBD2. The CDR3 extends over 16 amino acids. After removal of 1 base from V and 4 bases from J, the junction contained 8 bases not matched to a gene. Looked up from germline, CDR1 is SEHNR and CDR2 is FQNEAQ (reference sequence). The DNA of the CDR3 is TGTGCCAGCAGCTTAGAGAGCGGGAGGAATGCTTACGAGCAGTACTTC. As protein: CASSLESGRNAYEQYF.

CDR3 sequence: CASSSQGGGELFF. As DNA, the CDR3 is TGTGCCAGCAGTTCACAGGGGGGCGGGGAGCTGTTTTTT. The chain joins TRBV27 to TRBJ2-2, with 8 nucleotides matching TRBD1. The CDR3 extends over 13 amino acids. Looked up from germline, CDR1 is MNHEY and CDR2 is SMNVEV (reference sequence). The J segment lost 7 bases and the V segment lost 4 bases, leaving 2 bases of the junction unmatched.

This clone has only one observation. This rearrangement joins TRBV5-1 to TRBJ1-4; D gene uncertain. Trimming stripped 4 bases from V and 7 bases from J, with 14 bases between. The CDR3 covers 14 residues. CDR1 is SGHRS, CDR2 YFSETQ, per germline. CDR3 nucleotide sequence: TGCGCCAGCAGCGCGCGCCCGGGGAGTGAAAAACTGTTTTTT. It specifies CASSARPGSEKLFF.

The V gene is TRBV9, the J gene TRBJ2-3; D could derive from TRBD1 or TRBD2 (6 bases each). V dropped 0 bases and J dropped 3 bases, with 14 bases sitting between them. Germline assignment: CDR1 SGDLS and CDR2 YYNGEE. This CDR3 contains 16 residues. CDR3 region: CASSVAGDSQTDTQYF. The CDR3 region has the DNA TGTGCCAGCAGCGTAGCAGGGGACTCCCAGACAGATACGCAGTATTTT.

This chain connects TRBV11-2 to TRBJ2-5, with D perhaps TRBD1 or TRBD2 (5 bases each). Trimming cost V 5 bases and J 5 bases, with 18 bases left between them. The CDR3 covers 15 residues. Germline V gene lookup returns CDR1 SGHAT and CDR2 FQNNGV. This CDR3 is CASSPGAGKFETQYF. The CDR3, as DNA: TGTGCCAGCAGCCCCGGGGCAGGGAAGTTCGAGACCCAGTACTTC. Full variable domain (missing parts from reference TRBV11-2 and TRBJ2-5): EAGVAQSPRYKIIEKRQSVAFWCNPISGHATLYWYQQILGQGPKLLIQFQNNGVVDDSQLPKDRFSAERLKGVDSTLKIQPAKLEDSAVYLCASSPGAGKFETQYFGPGTRLLVL.

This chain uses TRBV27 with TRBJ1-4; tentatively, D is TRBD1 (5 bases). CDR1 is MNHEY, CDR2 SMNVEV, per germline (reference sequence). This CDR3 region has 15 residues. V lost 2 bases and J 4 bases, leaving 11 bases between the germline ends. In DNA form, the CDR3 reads TGTGCCAGCAGTTTAGCGGGGGGATATAATGAAAAACTGTTTTTT. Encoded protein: CASSLAGGYNEKLFF.

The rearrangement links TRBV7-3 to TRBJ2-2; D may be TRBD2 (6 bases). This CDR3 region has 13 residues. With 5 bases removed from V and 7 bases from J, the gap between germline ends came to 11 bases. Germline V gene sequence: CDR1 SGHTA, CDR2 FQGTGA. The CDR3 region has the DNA TGTGCCAGCAGCCTTTCCGGGGGCGGGGAGCTGTTTTTT. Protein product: CASSLSGGGELFF.

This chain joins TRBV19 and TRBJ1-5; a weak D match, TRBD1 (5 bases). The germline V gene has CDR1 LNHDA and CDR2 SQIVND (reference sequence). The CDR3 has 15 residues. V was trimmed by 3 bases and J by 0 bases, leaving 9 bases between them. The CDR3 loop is CASSIQGHSNQPQHF. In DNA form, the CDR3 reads TGTGCCAGTAGTATCCAGGGCCATAGCAATCAGCCCCAGCATTTT. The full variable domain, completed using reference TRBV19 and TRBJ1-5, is DGGITQSPKYLFRKEGQNVTLSCEQNLNHDAMYWYRQDPGQGLRLIYYSQIVNDFQKGDIAEGYSVSREKKESFPLTVTSAQKNPTAFYLCASSIQGHSNQPQHFGDGTRLSIL.

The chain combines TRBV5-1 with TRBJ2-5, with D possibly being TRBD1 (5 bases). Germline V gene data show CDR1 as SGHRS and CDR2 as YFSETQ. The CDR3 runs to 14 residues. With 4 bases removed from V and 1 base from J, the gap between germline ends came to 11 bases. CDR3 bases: TGCGCCAGCAGCCCCTGGGGCATCCAAGAGACCCAGTACTTC. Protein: CASSPWGIQETQYF.

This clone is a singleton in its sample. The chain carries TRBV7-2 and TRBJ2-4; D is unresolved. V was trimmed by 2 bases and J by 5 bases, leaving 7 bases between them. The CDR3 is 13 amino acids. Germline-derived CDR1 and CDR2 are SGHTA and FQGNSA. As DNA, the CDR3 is TGTGCCAGCAGCTTAAATAGGCAAAACATTCAGTACTTC. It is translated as CASSLNRQNIQYF.